Reported below is one TCR beta chain. Its antigen remains unknown. The observed sequence ends 3 residues before the CDR3 terminus, with the missing tail filled in from the germline J gene. V lost 0 bases to trimming and J lost 6 bases, with 4 bases between them. The CDR3 contains 11 residues. CDR1 SGHDT and CDR2 YYEEEE come from the germline V gene. Recipients received nonmyeloablative bone marrow transplants from related graft donors, with transient mixed chimerism. CD4+CD25+CD127- Tregs, CD4+CD25- non-Tregs, CD4 and CD8 cells were sorted. The record originates from a study of Tregs in tolerant kidney transplant recipients. Study-wide findings and caveats: Biological reproducibility was not directly addressed, but technical replication error appeared minimal. Validation in larger populations is needed because few patients were studied. Antigen-driven expansion was suggested because donor-specific Tregs expanded more than all Tregs in tolerant patients.

Assay used: immunoSEQ multiplex PCR; TCRdb lists only in-frame clones, some missing. This sample contains nearly 15,000 clones. Here the sequenced sample was CD4+ T cells from blood (PBMCs), taken 12 months after the transplant. This chain uses TRBV5-6 with TRBJ2-7; no firm D call. The receptor was isolated from a human patient who received a combined kidney and bone marrow transplant. Some T cells may arise from the graft donor. The CDR3 protein is CASSLEAEQYF. The CDR3 DNA, read in part, is TGTGCCAGCAGCTTGGAGGCCGAG. Full variable domain (missing parts from reference TRBV5-6 and TRBJ2-7): DAGVTQSPTHLIKTRGQQVTLRCSPKSGHDTVSWYQQALGQGPQFIFQYYEEEERQRGNFPDRFSGHQFPNYSSELNVNALLLGDSALYLCASSLEAEQYFGPGTRLTVT.